Described below is a single TCR beta chain sequence and its context. Its antigen is unidentified. This specimen comes from a study of OX40 agonist ivuxolimab in advanced cancers. The wider study: An anti-OX40 (CD134) antibody with agonistic activity, ivuxolimab, was administered to patients. Mean age around 64 years, range roughly 23 to 79; just over 80% male. Findings and caveats of the study: Compared with CD4+, CD8+ T cells on average had more expanded clones.

Sampling times: baseline, cycle 4 day 1, cycle 7 day 1. Sequenced by immunoSEQ multiplex PCR; TCRdb stores in-frame clones only, minus some. The data contain more than 55,000 clones, approximately 86% of them singletons. This CDR3 spans 15 amino acids. V lost 1 base, J lost 8 bases, and 10 bases stayed unmatched. Germline CDR1 is MGHRA and CDR2 is YSYEKL. The sample in question was CD4+ or CD8+ T cells sorted from blood, obtained in a trial of the OX40 agonist ivuxolimab. This receptor was taken from an adult with an advanced solid tumor such as melanoma, head and neck, liver or kidney cancer. The chain couples TRBV4-1 to TRBJ1-2, with 7 bases that match TRBD1. In DNA form, the CDR3 reads TGCGCCAGCAGCCAAGCGGGAACAGGGGATTGGGGCTACACCTTC. This encodes CASSQAGTGDWGYTF.